One sample yielded the 8 T cell receptor beta chains listed below, sequenced in a study of PD-L1 blockade in urothelial cancer. Only in-frame clones appear in the TCRdb table, and some are missing; sequencing was by immunoSEQ multiplex PCR. The sample lists more than 95,000 clones; roughly 83% were seen once. Time point in this sample: peripheral blood 6 weeks after treatment start. The source material was PBMCs, sampled around atezolizumab (anti-PD-L1) treatment. The receptors here all came from a man in his fifties or sixties with urothelial cancer.

This clone has just one count. V usage is TRBV27 and J usage is TRBJ2-5; 10 bases map to TRBD2. Judging by the DNA end, TRBJ2-7 fits better; the J call may be wrong. In germline, CDR1 is MNHEY, CDR2 SMNVEV (reference sequence). CDR3 size: 15 residues. CDR3 nucleotide sequence: TGTGCCACCCGAGGGGAGCGGGAGGGCCAAAACGAGCAGTACTTC. This codes for CATRGEREGQNEQYF.

The chain recombines TRBV15 with TRBJ2-1; 13 bases agree with TRBD2. The CDR3 loop spans 16 amino acids. After removal of 1 base from V and 6 bases from J, the junction contained 3 bases not matched to a gene. CDR1 LNHNV and CDR2 YYDKDF come from the germline V gene (reference sequence). In nucleotides, the CDR3 is TGTGCCACCAGCAGAGGGACTAGCGGGAGAGGCAATGAGCAGTTCTTC. This sequence encodes CATSRGTSGRGNEQFF.

The rearrangement joins TRBV29-1 to TRBJ2-1; tentatively, D is TRBD2 (5 bases). This CDR3 region has 10 residues. Germline V gene sequence: CDR1 SQVTM, CDR2 ANQGSEA. The CDR3 DNA sequence: TGCAGTCCGGGGTACAATGAGCAGTTCTTC. Encoded protein: CSPGYNEQFF.

The rearrangement uses TRBV9 and TRBJ2-5; 8 bases are shared with TRBD2. The germline CDR1 and CDR2 sequences are SGDLS and YYNGEE. V dropped 4 bases and J dropped 1; count of bases not matched to a gene: 9. The CDR3 has 16 residues. The CDR3 here is CASSPTGGASQETQYF. The DNA of the CDR3 is TGTGCCAGCAGCCCCACCGGGGGGGCATCCCAAGAGACCCAGTACTTC.

This clone turned up a few times. The chain combines TRBV9 with TRBJ2-2; 9 bases match TRBD2. The J segment lost 5 bases and the V segment lost 3 bases, leaving 8 bases of the junction unmatched. This CDR3 region has 16 residues. Germline assignment: CDR1 SGDLS and CDR2 YYNGEE. The CDR3 DNA is TGTGCCAGCAGCGGTGTATTTAGCGGGAGAACCGGGGAGCTGTTTTTT. This translates into CASSGVFSGRTGELFF.

This chain uses TRBV7-2 with TRBJ2-7, with 10 bases that match TRBD2. Germline-derived CDR1 and CDR2 are SGHTA and FQGNSA. The trim removed 4 bases at V and 7 bases at J, leaving 13 bases unmatched. CDR3 length: 16 residues. CDR3 region: CASSYSPASGRSEQYF. The CDR3, as DNA: TGTGCCAGCAGCTACTCTCCGGCTAGCGGGAGAAGTGAGCAGTACTTC. Supplemented by reference TRBV7-2 and TRBJ2-7, the full variable domain reads GAGVSQSPSNKVTEKGKDVELRCDPISGHTALYWYRQSLGQGLEFLIYFQGNSAPDKSGLPSDRFSAERTGGSVSTLTIQRTQQEDSAVYLCASSYSPASGRSEQYFGPGTRLTVT.

The chain employs TRBV12-5 and TRBJ2-5; 9 bases align to TRBD1. The V gene's germline CDR1 is LGHNT and CDR2 FRNRAP. The V gene end was trimmed by 5 bases and the J gene end by 5 bases; junction bases not matched to a gene: 9. The CDR3 is made up of 15 amino acids. In nucleotides, the CDR3 is TGTGCTAGTGGTCTCGGACAGGGGAGGTCGGAGACCCAGTACTTC. It translates to CASGLGQGRSETQYF.

The V gene is TRBV27, the J gene TRBJ2-1; D remains ambiguous. The ends were cut back, 0 bases at V and 2 bases at J, with 17 bases in the middle. The CDR3 totals 18 residues. Germline-derived CDR1 and CDR2 are MNHEY and SMNVEV (reference sequence). CDR3 region: CASSLSWRGLDTYNEQFF. The CDR3 DNA reads TGTGCCAGCAGTTTATCCTGGCGTGGGCTCGACACCTACAATGAGCAGTTCTTC.